These T cell receptor beta chains were read from a single sample in a study of blood T cells in healthy people across ages. Each CDR3 protein is one row after TCRdb ran MiXCR on the 5' RACE reads. Here the sample spans 1.5 million to 2 million distinct CDR3 sequences, about 50% being singletons. The sample taken for sequencing was blood. All receptors derive from a woman aged 40 to 50 in good health. CDR3s include the opening cysteine and the closing phenylalanine or tryptophan. The order of the fields is J gene, V gene, D gene, clone size, CDR3 DNA, CDR3 protein. The D gene is left open where the match is weak. Clone sizes are given selectively: once, few, many, or a class where the clone is expanded.

TRBJ2-7 TRBV12-3/TRBV12-4 - - TGTGCCAGCAGTTTAGCAGGGGGTAACTCCTACAATGAGCAGTACTTC CASSLAGGNSYNEQYF
TRBJ2-3 TRBV7-2 TRBD2 few TGTGCCAGCAGCTATAGCGGGGGGGCTGGCACAGATACGCAGTATTTT CASSYSGGAGTDTQYF
TRBJ2-5 TRBV7-7 TRBD1 many TGTGCTAGCAGCTTAGGCGTCAGGGGGGAGACCCAGTACTTC CASSLGVRGETQYF
TRBJ2-7 TRBV6-5 - few TGTGCCAGCAGCCTTAAGAATCGGGCCTACGAGCAGTACTTC CASSLKNRAYEQYF
TRBJ2-1 TRBV20-1 TRBD2 - TGCAGTGCTAGAGAGCTAGCGGGGGAGACCCTTCATGAGCAGTTCTTC CSARELAGETLHEQFF
TRBJ2-5 TRBV20-1 - - TGCAGTGCTTATTCAGGAGAGACCCAGTACTTC CSAYSGETQYF
TRBJ2-7 TRBV14 - - TGTGCCAGCAGCCAATTACTTTCGAGCTCCTACGAGCAGTACTTC CASSQLLSSSYEQYF
TRBJ2-5 TRBV7-9 - - TGTGCCAGCAGCTTACCCACAGCAGCCTGGGAGACCCAGTACTTC CASSLPTAAWETQYF
TRBJ2-7 TRBV6-4 - - TGTGCCAGCAGTGTCGGAATTGGCTCCTACGAGCAGTACTTC CASSVGIGSYEQYF
TRBJ2-5 TRBV28 - once TGTGCCAGTCGGGCCGTCGGGGAGACCCAGTACTTC CASRAVGETQYF
TRBJ2-2 TRBV11-2 - - TGTGCCAGCAGCTTCGGGAGTATCACCGGGGAGCTGTTTTTT CASSFGSITGELFF
TRBJ1-4 TRBV6-5 - - TGTGCCAGCAGTTCTGGGTATCCTGAAAAACTGTTTTTT CASSSGYPEKLFF
TRBJ2-1 TRBV12-3/TRBV12-4 TRBD2 - TGTGCCAGCAGTTGGGCCGGACTAGCGGGGGACTCCCGCTCCTACAATGAGCAGTTCTTC CASSWAGLAGDSRSYNEQFF
TRBJ1-2 TRBV5-1 - - TGCGCCAGCAGCTTAAGGAGCGACTATGGCTACACCTTC CASSLRSDYGYTF
TRBJ2-1 TRBV12-3/TRBV12-4 TRBD1 - TGTGCCAGCAGTCTCAGGGACAGTGATGAGCAGTTCTTC CASSLRDSDEQFF
TRBJ1-2 TRBV5-8 TRBD1 once TGTGCCAGCAGCGTGGGACAGCATTTCTATGGCTACACCTTC CASSVGQHFYGYTF
TRBJ2-3 TRBV4-1 - few TGCGCCAGCAGCCCACCCCTAGCGATTCACACAGATACGCAGTATTTT CASSPPLAIHTDTQYF
TRBJ2-4 TRBV28 TRBD2 - TGTGCCAGCAGAGTAGCGGGTGATATTCAGTACTTC CASRVAGDIQYF
TRBJ2-1 TRBV6-2/TRBV6-3 TRBD2 - TGTGCCAGCAGTTACCAGCGGGGTTTCTATGAGCAGTTCTTC CASSYQRGFYEQFF
TRBJ1-2 TRBV7-9 TRBD1 - TGTGCCAGCAGCAAACAGGGGGCGGAAGGCTACACCTTC CASSKQGAEGYTF
TRBJ2-3 TRBV21-1 - - TGTGCCAGCGCGGCGAGGACTCCCCAAAAGGAAGATACGCAGTATTTT CASAARTPQKEDTQYF
TRBJ2-3 TRBV10-3 TRBD2 - TGTGCCATCAGTGAGACTGCTAGCGGGGTAGGGACAGATACGCAGTATTTT CAISETASGVGTDTQYF
TRBJ2-5 TRBV10-3 - - TGTGCCATCAGTGTGGGGGGCGATGAGCAGTACTTC CAISVGGDEQYF
TRBJ2-1 TRBV19 - - TGTGCCAGTAGTATAGTCGGAGAGGGGTACAATGAGCAGTTCTTC CASSIVGEGYNEQFF
TRBJ2-3 TRBV25-1 TRBD2 - TGTGCCAGCAGTGAAATAGCGGGGTATACAGATACGCAGTATTTT CASSEIAGYTDTQYF
TRBJ2-7 TRBV27 - few TGTGCCAGCAGTTTAGGGTTGGACACCTACGAGCAGTACTTC CASSLGLDTYEQYF
TRBJ2-5 TRBV11-2 - - TGTGCCAGCAGCGTATCCGATCTAGAGACCCAGTACTTC CASSVSDLETQYF
TRBJ2-1 TRBV6-1 TRBD1 - TGTGCCAGCAGTGAAGTAGGGGGCAGCTTGAATGAGCAGTTCTTC CASSEVGGSLNEQFF
TRBJ1-2 TRBV4-2 - - TGTGCCAGCAGCGATAGCAGCCTGTTGTTGAGCTACACCTTC CASSDSSLLLSYTF
TRBJ2-7 TRBV6-1 TRBD1 few TGTGCCAGCAGTGAGGAGGGACAGGGAATCTACGAGCAGTACTTC CASSEEGQGIYEQYF
TRBJ2-3 TRBV20-1 TRBD2 - TGCAGTGCTAGAGTAAGCGGGGGGAACACAGATACGCAGTATTTT CSARVSGGNTDTQYF
TRBJ2-1 TRBV2 TRBD1 - TGTGCCAGCAGTGAAGCAAGGACAGGCGTGGATGAGCAGTTCTTC CASSEARTGVDEQFF
TRBJ1-2 TRBV6-1 - - TGTGCCAGCAGTGAATTAGCGAGCGGCCAAGGGCGCGGCTACACCTTC CASSELASGQGRGYTF
TRBJ2-5 TRBV12-3/TRBV12-4 TRBD2 once TGTGCCAGCAGACGACTAGCGGGGTTCCAAGAGACCCAGTACTTC CASRRLAGFQETQYF
TRBJ1-4 TRBV4-2 - - TGTGCCAGCAGCCAAGACGAGGGTGTCGCTGAAAAACTGTTTTTT CASSQDEGVAEKLFF
TRBJ2-5 TRBV6-5 TRBD2 - TGTGCCAGCAGTTTATATCGGGGGGGGCCGAGGGAGACCCAGTACTTC CASSLYRGGPRETQYF
TRBJ2-7 TRBV29-1 - few TGCAGCGTTGAAGCCAGCTCCTACAATGAGCAGTACTTC CSVEASSYNEQYF
TRBJ2-3 TRBV6-4 - - TGTGCCAGCAGTGACGAGGCCCGGGGGTATACGCAGTATTTT CASSDEARGYTQYF
TRBJ2-5 TRBV18 - - TGTGCCAGCTCACAGCATCCGGGACAACAAGAGACCCAGTACTTC CASSQHPGQQETQYF
TRBJ1-6 TRBV7-3 TRBD1 - TGTGCCAGCAGCTTACGCGGGTCGAAGGGGGCGAATAATTCACCCCTCCACTTT CASSLRGSKGANNSPLHF
TRBJ2-5 TRBV9 - - TGTGCCAGCAGCGTAGATGGCGGGGAGACAGGGACCCAGTACTTC CASSVDGGETGTQYF
TRBJ2-1 TRBV7-9 - - TGTGCCAGCAGCTTAACGGCTACATACAATGGGCAGTTCTTC CASSLTATYNGQFF
TRBJ2-3 TRBV27 - - TGTGCCAGCAATAAACAGGGAGGAGATACGCAGTATTTT CASNKQGGDTQYF
TRBJ2-1 TRBV9 - few TGTGCCAGCAGCTTCCTCTGGGACCACCCAGTACTTGAGCAGTTCTTC CASSFLWDHPVLEQFF
TRBJ2-3 TRBV25-1 - - TGTGCCAGCAGTGACGGCCTAGGCACAGATACGCAGTATTTT CASSDGLGTDTQYF
TRBJ2-3 TRBV29-1 - - TGCAGCGTCCCCCGACCTGTAGATACGCAGTATTTT CSVPRPVDTQYF